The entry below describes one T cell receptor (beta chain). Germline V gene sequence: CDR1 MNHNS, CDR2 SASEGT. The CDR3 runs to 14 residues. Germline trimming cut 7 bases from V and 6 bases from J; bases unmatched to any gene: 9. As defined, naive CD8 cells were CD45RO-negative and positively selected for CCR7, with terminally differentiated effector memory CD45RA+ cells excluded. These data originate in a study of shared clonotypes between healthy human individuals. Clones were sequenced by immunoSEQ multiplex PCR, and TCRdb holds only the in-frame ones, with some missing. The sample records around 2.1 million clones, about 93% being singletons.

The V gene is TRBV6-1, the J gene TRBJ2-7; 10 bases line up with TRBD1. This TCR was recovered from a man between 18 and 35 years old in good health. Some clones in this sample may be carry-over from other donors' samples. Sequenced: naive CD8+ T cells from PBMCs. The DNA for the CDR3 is TGTGCCAGCAACCCCGACAGGGGGCAGCGCGAGCAGTACTTC. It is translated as CASNPDRGQREQYF.